This T cell receptor beta chain was sequenced for a study of human T cells and chemical hapten exposure. TCRdb processed the RACE reads anew with MiXCR; each CDR3 protein has one entry. The table has about 140,000 distinct CDR3 sequences, around 11% seen once. With 3 bases clipped from V and 5 bases from J, the junction kept 5 bases outside the gene matches. The length of the CDR3 is 14 residues. The germline CDR1 and CDR2 sequences are DFQATT and SNEGSKA (reference sequence). This clonotype was observed a few times. Specified time point: patch test 2, 6 weeks after DPC sensitization. Sample treatment: therapeutic diphenylcyclopropenone sensitization with weekly scalp DPC.

The clonotype comes from a woman aged 45-65 years with alopecia areata. Some clones in this sample may be carry-over from other donors' samples. V is TRBV20-1 and J is TRBJ2-1, with 9 positions matching TRBD2. The material sequenced was whole blood, taken in connection with sensitization to the hapten diphenylcyclopropenone (DPC). CDR3 DNA sequence: TGCAGTGCTAGTAGGCTAGCGGGAAACAATGAGCAGTTCTTC. Residues: CSASRLAGNNEQFF.